This is a list of T cell receptor beta chains from one sample in a study of blood T cell repertoires in COVID-19. TCRdb keeps only in-frame clones here, not all; method: immunoSEQ multiplex PCR. Counted here are 150,000 to 200,000 clones, approximately 80% occurring once; the ten biggest clones make up roughly a tenth. The material sequenced was peripheral blood. These receptors were collected from a human donor in a cohort sampled during active COVID-19. The CDR3 runs from the conserved cysteine through the conserved F or W. A D gene is named only where the DNA matches it firmly. Clone size, where shown, is once, few, many, or a class for clones that have expanded.

>TRBJ2-5|TRBV5-5|.|once
CASSLDGSAGETQYF
TGTGCCAGCAGCTTGGACGGGAGTGCTGGGGAGACCCAGTACTTC
>TRBJ1-2|TRBV5-1|.|few
CASRSGRQSNGYTF
TGCGCCAGCCGAAGTGGGAGGCAGTCTAATGGCTACACCTTC
>TRBJ2-1|TRBV28|.|.
CASSLPHLDEQFF
TGTGCCAGCAGTCTTCCCCACTTGGATGAGCAGTTCTTC
>TRBJ2-5|TRBV7-2|.|once
CASSSTGRKETQYF
TGTGCCAGCAGCTCGACAGGGAGGAAGGAGACCCAGTACTTC
>TRBJ1-1|TRBV11-2|.|.
CASSLEVLGRAEAFF
TGTGCCAGCAGCTTAGAGGTATTGGGCAGGGCTGAAGCTTTCTTT
>TRBJ1-4|TRBV7-9|.|.
CASSPHRGEVYEKLFF
TGTGCCAGCAGCCCCCACCGGGGGGAAGTTTATGAAAAACTGTTTTTT
>TRBJ1-5|TRBV19|TRBD1|.
CASSIVGTGVSNQPQHF
TGTGCCAGTAGTATAGTAGGGACAGGGGTAAGCAATCAGCCCCAGCATTTT
>TRBJ1-6|TRBV28|TRBD1|.
CASRGQGASSPLHF
TGTGCCAGCAGGGGACAGGGGGCGAGTTCACCCCTCCACTTT
>TRBJ1-6|TRBV4-1|.|.
CASSQDGSGRAHF
TGCGCCAGCAGCCAAGATGGGTCCGGGAGGGCCCACTTT
>TRBJ1-6|TRBV21-1|.|.
CASRLVPNNSPLHF
TGTGCCAGCCGTTTAGTCCCAAATAATTCACCCCTCCACTTT
>TRBJ2-7|TRBV28|.|.
CASSQGPVYEQYF
TGTGCCAGCAGCCAGGGGCCAGTCTACGAGCAGTACTTC
>TRBJ1-6|TRBV19|.|.
CASSMRRINSPLHF
TGTGCCAGTAGTATGCGGCGGATAAATTCACCCCTCCACTTT
>TRBJ2-3|TRBV4-3|.|.
CASSQDSGSTDTQYF
TGCGCCAGCAGCCAAGATAGTGGTAGCACAGATACGCAGTATTTT
>TRBJ1-2|TRBV7-9|TRBD1|few
CASSLGRGTGVYGYTF
TGTGCCAGCAGCTTAGGACGCGGGACAGGGGTATATGGCTACACCTTC
>TRBJ1-1|TRBV18|TRBD1|.
CASSQGTGGDTEAFF
TGTGCCAGCTCACAGGGGACAGGGGGCGACACTGAAGCTTTCTTT
>TRBJ2-7|TRBV5-1|.|few
CASSLREGVEYEQYF
TGCGCCAGCAGCCTAAGGGAAGGGGTGGAGTACGAGCAGTACTTC
>TRBJ1-5|TRBV6-2/TRBV6-3|.|.
CASSYRGAGWPQHF
TGTGCCAGCAGTTACCGGGGGGCGGGTTGGCCCCAGCATTTT